This T cell receptor (beta chain) was identified in a study of blood T cell repertoires in COVID-19. At the level of the study: Italy, Spain and the United States were the sources of the convalescent and acute COVID-19 samples.

The assay was immunoSEQ multiplex PCR, and TCRdb's table has in-frame clones only and misses some. The sample shows about 200,000 clones, 87% of them seen only once. The CDR3 sequence is 14 residues long. Germline-derived CDR1 and CDR2 are MNHEY and SMNVEV (reference sequence). V was trimmed by 6 bases and J by 6 bases, leaving 18 bases between them. The TCR sequence derives from a man aged 55-75 years who had recovered from COVID-19. The chain carries TRBV27 and TRBJ2-7; D not resolved. Sequenced input: peripheral blood. Here the CDR3 reads CASSPDIPPREQYF. DNA for the CDR3: TGTGCCAGCAGCCCCGACATTCCCCCCCGCGAGCAGTACTTC.